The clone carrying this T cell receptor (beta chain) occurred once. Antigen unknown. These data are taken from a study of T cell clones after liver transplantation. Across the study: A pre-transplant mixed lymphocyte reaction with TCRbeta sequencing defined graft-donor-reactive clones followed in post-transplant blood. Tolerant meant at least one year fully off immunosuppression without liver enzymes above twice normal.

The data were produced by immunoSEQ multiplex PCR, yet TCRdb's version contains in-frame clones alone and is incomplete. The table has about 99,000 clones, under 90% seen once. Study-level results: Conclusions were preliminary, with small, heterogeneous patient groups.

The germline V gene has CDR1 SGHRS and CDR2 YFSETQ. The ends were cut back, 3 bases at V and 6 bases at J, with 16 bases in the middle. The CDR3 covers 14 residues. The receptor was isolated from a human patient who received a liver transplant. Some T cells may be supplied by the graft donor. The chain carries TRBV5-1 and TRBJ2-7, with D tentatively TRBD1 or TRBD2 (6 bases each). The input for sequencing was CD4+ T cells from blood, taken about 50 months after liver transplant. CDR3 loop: CASSSHGGPGEQYF. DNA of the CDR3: TGCGCCAGCAGCTCCCATGGGGGGCCAGGCGAGCAGTACTTC.